This section outlines one TCR beta chain sequence together with its context. This sample stems from a study of blood T cell repertoires in COVID-19. Study in general: The study drew acute and convalescent COVID-19 samples from the United States, Italy and Spain. T cells, B-cell-depleted T cells, or PBMCs supplied cDNA or gDNA.

This CDR3 is 14 amino acids long. CDR1 and CDR2 (germline): MDHEN, SYDVKM. Trimming removed 7 bases from V and 5 bases from J; junction bases left unmatched: 6. In the original processing: Amplification of reference gene primers was used by the study to estimate nucleated cell counts. The assay was immunoSEQ multiplex PCR, and TCRdb's table has in-frame clones only and misses some. V and J calls and clone size are given by that table; D and trimming were obtained from the DNA. The profile shows roughly 200,000 clones, 85% to 90% of them singletons. Sequencing input: peripheral blood. V and J are TRBV28 and TRBJ1-2; 11 bases match TRBD1. This clonotype originated in a man aged 35 to 55 with active or convalescent COVID-19. CDR3: CASNQGTGGYGYTF. The DNA of the CDR3 is TGTGCCAGCAACCAGGGGACAGGGGGTTATGGCTACACCTTC.